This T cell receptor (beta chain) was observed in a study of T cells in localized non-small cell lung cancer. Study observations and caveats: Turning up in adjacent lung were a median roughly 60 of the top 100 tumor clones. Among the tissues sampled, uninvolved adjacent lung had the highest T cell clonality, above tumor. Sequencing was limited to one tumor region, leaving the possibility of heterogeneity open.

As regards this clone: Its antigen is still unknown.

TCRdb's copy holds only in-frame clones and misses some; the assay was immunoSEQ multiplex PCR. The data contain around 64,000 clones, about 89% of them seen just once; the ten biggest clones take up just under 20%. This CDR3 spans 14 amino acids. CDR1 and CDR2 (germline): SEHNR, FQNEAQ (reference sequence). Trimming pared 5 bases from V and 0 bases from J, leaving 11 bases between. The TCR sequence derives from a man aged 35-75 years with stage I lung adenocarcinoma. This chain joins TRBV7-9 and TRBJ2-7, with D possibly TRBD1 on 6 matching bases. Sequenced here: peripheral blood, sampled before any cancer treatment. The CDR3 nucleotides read TGTGCCAGCAGCCCCGGACAGAGCTCCTACGAGCAGTACTTC. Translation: CASSPGQSSYEQYF. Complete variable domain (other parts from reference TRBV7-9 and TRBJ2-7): DTGVSQNPRHKITKRGQNVTFRCDPISEHNRLYWYRQTLGQGPEFLTYFQNEAQLEKSRLLSDRFSAERPKGSFSTLEIQRTEQGDSAMYLCASSPGQSSYEQYFGPGTRLTVT.